This record concerns one TCR beta chain sequence. The entry originates in a study of blood T cell repertoires in COVID-19. Overall study context: Some COVID-19 samples were acute and others convalescent; all came from the United States, Italy and Spain.

Original processing notes: Amplification of reference gene primers provided the estimated nucleated cell counts. TCRdb's copy holds only in-frame clones and misses some; the assay was immunoSEQ multiplex PCR. That table gives V, J and clone size, and the DNA gave D and trimming. The table lists roughly 350,000 clones, over 75% of them singletons. Germline V gene sequence: CDR1 LGHDT, CDR2 YNNKEL (reference sequence). This CDR3 spans 15 amino acids. V shed 1 base and J 3 bases; nucleotides not matched to a gene: 4. J is TRBJ2-7 and V is TRBV3-1 (or the pseudogene TRBV3-2); 9 bases agree with TRBD2. The sequence was obtained from a woman aged 45 to 65 with active or convalescent COVID-19. Sequenced material: peripheral blood. CDR3 loop: CASSQGTSDFYEQYF. CDR3 nucleotides: TGTGCCAGCAGCCAAGGGACTAGCGACTTCTACGAGCAGTACTTC.